The present T cell receptor (beta chain) was sequenced within a study of T cell repertoires in cytomegalovirus infection. Study at large: Both recently identified HLA-C-restricted and well-studied HLA-B-restricted CMV epitopes were used in the study. Indicated by public TCR beta signatures were CMV infection and matching HLA type. Study results and limitations: Carriers of CMV and the relevant HLA type were discriminated by public TCR beta frequency. HLA-C-restricted CMV-specific TCR beta clonotypes prevailed in the ex vivo response.

Only a few counts were recorded for this clonotype. Its antigen is unidentified. Between the trimmed V and J ends, which lost 3 bases and 3 bases, there was a span of 2 bases. This CDR3 is built from 11 residues. Looked up from germline, CDR1 is LNHDA and CDR2 is SQIVND (reference sequence). TCRdb recomputed calls from the reads with MiXCR, one row per CDR3 protein. Here the sample spans about 890,000 distinct CDR3 sequences, around 32% being singletons. The specimen comprised cultured CD8+ T cells from PBMCs, sampled from culture after CMV antigen stimulation. The chain recombines TRBV19 with TRBJ2-5, with unresolved D. The receptor's source is a human donor in good health (CMV status not recorded). Some clones in this sample may be carry-over from other donors' samples. The CDR3 nucleotides read TGTGCCAGTAGTATTAAAGAGACCCAGTACTTC. It translates to CASSIKETQYF.